This T cell receptor (beta chain) was sequenced during a study of cytomegalovirus exposure and HLA in healthy donors. Looking at the study overall: The same platform used for the roughly 650 first-cohort repertoires was also used for the 100 to 150 validation repertoires, as a later analysis reported.

Separation from the roughly 670-subject first cohort characterized the roughly 120-subject validation cohort, to which the donors belonged. This table comes from immunoSEQ multiplex PCR, and its TCRdb copy is limited to in-frame clones, with some not included. Of 150,000 to 180,000 clones in the sample, approximately 86% were seen once. The TCR comes from a young man in good health and CMV-seropositive. Sequenced sample: PBMCs.

CDR3 coding DNA: TGCGCCAGCAGCCAAGATCGGAGCGGGGGGGCAGATACGCAGTATTTT. Protein: CASSQDRSGGADTQYF. The chain links TRBV4-3 to TRBJ2-3; 10 nucleotides align to TRBD2. The CDR3 is made up of 16 amino acids. V trimming: 0 bases; J trimming: 4 bases; junction bases outside the gene matches: 4. Germline V lookup: CDR1 LGHNA, CDR2 YSLEER.